This T cell receptor beta chain is drawn from a study of HIV-infected patients and healthy controls. TCRdb re-called the 5' RACE reads with MiXCR, one entry per CDR3 protein. The table shows 50,000 to 80,000 distinct CDR3 sequences, with 19% occurring only once. Trimming shortened V by 4 bases and J by 5 bases, and 9 bases separated the two germline ends. In germline, CDR1 is GTSNPN, CDR2 SVGIG (reference sequence). The CDR3 contains 12 residues. Source material: CD4+ T cells from blood. The origin of this receptor is a human donor in good health. The chain couples TRBV30 to TRBJ1-3; D is perhaps TRBD1 (5 bases). CDR3 in amino acids: CAWTGTRNTIYF. CDR3 DNA sequence: TGTGCCTGGACTGGGACTCGAAACACCATATATTTT.